These T cell receptor beta chains were read from a single sample in a study of early stage breast cancer tumors. Produced via immunoSEQ multiplex PCR; TCRdb's table is partial and in-frame only. Of some 3,500 clones in the sample, 60% to 65% are singletons; the top ten hold roughly 15%. Sequenced material: breast tumor tissue. All receptors come from a person aged 35-49 years with breast cancer. Each CDR3 is given without its conserved first and last residue.

CDR3 protein	J gene	V gene
ASSSETGHTEAF	TRBJ1-1	TRBV7-9
ASSLLGTLYNEQF	TRBJ2-1	TRBV27
ASSVWGYQPQH	TRBJ1-5	TRBV9
ASSFTGEAF	TRBJ1-1	TRBV7-9
ASRGVGVYNEQF	TRBJ2-1	TRBV11-2
ASSPEQGNANTIY	TRBJ1-3	TRBV18
ASSLWSAVGTGELF	TRBJ2-2	TRBV7-3
ASSVPSFTQY	TRBJ2-3	TRBV6-1
ASSPTSVETQY	TRBJ2-5	TRBV2
ASSEPTGGKYTEAF	TRBJ1-1	TRBV9
ASSPDRGQGGPYEQY	TRBJ2-7	TRBV4-2
ASSLRGKTEKLF	TRBJ1-4	TRBV5-5
ASSLLLAGYEQY	TRBJ2-7	TRBV11-2
ASSPTDRGGTEAF	TRBJ1-1	TRBV19
ASSSTGTGGFYEQF	TRBJ2-1	TRBV28
ASSAGEGNIQY	TRBJ2-4	TRBV5-6
ATRREAEETQY	TRBJ2-5	TRBV2
ASYSGNQETQY	TRBJ2-5	TRBV5-6
ASSLYGSVHEQY	TRBJ2-7	TRBV5-6
ASSFWGQGNQPQH	TRBJ1-5	TRBV28
ASSGGWGLTDTQY	TRBJ2-3	TRBV9
ASSFSPTDRGTYNEQF	TRBJ2-1	TRBV7-9
ASSQLAGSRYEQY	TRBJ2-7	TRBV28
ASSQTQEVQETQY	TRBJ2-5	TRBV2
ASSMLVGADTGELF	TRBJ2-2	TRBV19
SVTSVSRETQY	TRBJ2-5	TRBV29-1
ASSFQVSYNEQF	TRBJ2-1	TRBV28
SVGTGTVQY	TRBJ2-4	TRBV29-1
TSSQDEGNTEAF	TRBJ1-1	TRBV1
ASSAFWSTRANTGELF	TRBJ2-2	TRBV7-2
ASSFQGAGNIQY	TRBJ2-4	TRBV11-2
ASSLGDLTGNIQY	TRBJ2-4	TRBV11-2
ASSLSYNEQF	TRBJ2-1	TRBV5-6
ASSNLGEGYEQY	TRBJ2-7	TRBV5-6
SVGYRGPQETQY	TRBJ2-5	TRBV29-1
ASSLTGVGTEAF	TRBJ1-1	TRBV5-1
ASSLGAGGITGELF	TRBJ2-2	TRBV5-1
ATSTWTSVGEQF	TRBJ2-1	TRBV15
ASSFPSGRRNEQF	TRBJ2-1	TRBV5-6